This entry lists 24 T cell receptor beta chains sequenced from one sample in a study of blood T cell repertoires in COVID-19 (dated by TCRdb to the early 2020s). The receptor library was made with the immunoSEQ multiplex PCR assay. The immuneACCESS repertoire file appears here via TCRdb, limited to in-frame rearrangements. These files lack a portion of the clones; in checked studies, under half of the deficit traces to unresolved V genes, and the cause of the others is not known. Counted in this sample were 150,000 to 200,000 clones; more than 80% of them appeared once. The ten top clones hold approximately 10% of the sample. Sequencing input: peripheral blood. These receptors were obtained from a human donor in a cohort sampled during active COVID-19.

The CDR3 DNA reads TGTGCCAGTAGAGGGGGTGGATGGGACACTGAAGCTTTCTTT. Residues: CASRGGGWDTEAFF. The gene calls are TRBV19 and TRBJ1-1; TRBD1 might be the D (6 bases). The CDR3 is 14 amino acids. V was clipped by 6 bases and J by 3 bases, with 14 bases between them. The germline CDR1 and CDR2 sequences are LNHDA and SQIVND (reference sequence). The whole variable domain, remainder taken from reference TRBV19 and TRBJ1-1, is DGGITQSPKYLFRKEGQNVTLSCEQNLNHDAMYWYRQDPGQGLRLIYYSQIVNDFQKGDIAEGYSVSREKKESFPLTVTSAQKNPTAFYLCASRGGGWDTEAFFGQGTRLTVV.

This chain links TRBV4-3 with TRBJ2-7, with TRBD2 matching 8 bases. Germline trimming cut 0 bases from V and 0 bases from J; bases unmatched to any gene: 7. The CDR3 extends over 17 amino acids. Germline-derived CDR1 and CDR2 are LGHNA and YSLEER. The CDR3 reads CASSQDSVRGGSYEQYF. The CDR3 DNA reads as TGCGCCAGCAGCCAAGATTCGGTACGGGGGGGCTCCTACGAGCAGTACTTC.

This chain connects TRBV4-1 to TRBJ2-7; no clear D. V gave up 4 bases and J gave up 6 bases, with 22 bases separating them. This CDR3 contains 16 residues. Looked up from germline, CDR1 is MGHRA and CDR2 is YSYEKL. The CDR3 DNA sequence: TGCGCCAGCAGCCTCCGACCCCTTCGACTGGTAAGCGAGCAGTACTTC. Residues: CASSLRPLRLVSEQYF.

V and J are TRBV9 and TRBJ1-3; 8 bases agree with TRBD1. Germline V lookup: CDR1 SGDLS, CDR2 YYNGEE. This CDR3 has 16 residues. J was trimmed by 6 bases and V by 3 bases; bases with no gene match: 11. Written as DNA, the CDR3 is TGTGCCAGCAGCGCGGCAGGGGGCCTACTCTTAAACACCATATATTTT. Its translation is CASSAAGGLLLNTIYF.

The rearrangement uses TRBV1 and TRBJ2-1; TRBD2, the table's D call, was not compared with the DNA. TRBV1 is labeled a pseudogene. This CDR3 spans 15 amino acids. Here the CDR3 reads CTSSTSGRSYNEQFF. CDR3 DNA: TGCACCAGCAGCACAAGCGGGAGGTCCTACAATGAGCAGTTCTTC.

The CDR3 region is CASSLISQETQYF. As DNA, the CDR3 is TGCGCCAGCAGCTTGATCAGCCAAGAGACCCAGTACTTC. The chain combines TRBV5-1 with TRBJ2-5; the D is unclear. The V gene's germline CDR1 is SGHRS and CDR2 YFSETQ. Trimming pared 1 base from V and 1 base from J, leaving 5 bases between. The CDR3 is 13 residues long.

This clone occurred a few times. The chain employs TRBV24-1 and TRBJ2-1; 11 bases align to TRBD1. Germline V gene data show CDR1 as KGHDR and CDR2 as SFDVKD. The CDR3 spans 17 residues. Losses at the gene ends were 3 bases for V and 3 bases for J; bases not matched to a gene: 6. CDR3 DNA: TGTGCCACCAGTGATCCCTCGGGACAGGGGGGCTACAATGAGCAGTTCTTC. Translation: CATSDPSGQGGYNEQFF.

The genes are TRBV19 and TRBJ1-2; no definite D call. The V end was cut by 3 bases, the J end by 4 bases, with 3 bases between. Germline values: CDR1 LNHDA, CDR2 SQIVND (reference sequence). This CDR3 is 11 amino acids long. This CDR3 is CASSMAYGYTF. CDR3 nucleotide sequence: TGTGCCAGTAGTATGGCCTATGGCTACACCTTC.

This clone turned up a few times. The rearrangement uses TRBV6-5 and TRBJ1-2; D is unclear. The CDR3 length is 13 residues. Trimming took 6 bases from V and 8 from J, leaving 16 bases between them. Per germline, CDR1 MNHEY and CDR2 SVGAGI. The CDR3 nucleotides are TGTGCCAGCAGCTCCGGGGAGGGTCGCGGCTACACCTTC. This encodes CASSSGEGRGYTF.

The rearrangement uses TRBV20-1 and TRBJ2-3; D is unclear. This CDR3 spans 10 amino acids. V shed 7 bases and J shed 6 bases, with 8 bases lying between them. Germline values: CDR1 DFQATT, CDR2 SNEGSKA (reference sequence). The CDR3 spells CSVIEDTQYF. The CDR3 bases are TGCAGTGTCATAGAGGATACGCAGTATTTT.

The chain couples TRBV6-1 to TRBJ1-4; 9 bases map to TRBD1. J gave up 5 bases and V 1 base, and 2 bases lay outside the gene matches. This CDR3 region has 15 residues. Germline CDR1 is MNHNS and CDR2 is SASEGT. The DNA for the CDR3 is TGTGCCAGCAGTGAAGGTGACAGGGGGAATGAAAAACTGTTTTTT. It translates to CASSEGDRGNEKLFF.

A single count supports this clone. The chain has TRBV11-2 and TRBJ2-7; the D gene is possibly TRBD2 (6 bases). This CDR3 is 16 amino acids long. V shed 4 bases and J shed 3 bases, with 19 bases lying between them. Germline CDR1 and CDR2: SGHAT and FQNNGV. The CDR3 spells CASSSPLGVGGYEQYF. In DNA form, the CDR3 reads TGTGCCAGCAGCTCTCCTCTTGGGGTGGGAGGCTACGAGCAGTACTTC. The full variable domain, its missing parts supplied by reference TRBV11-2 and TRBJ2-7, is EAGVAQSPRYKIIEKRQSVAFWCNPISGHATLYWYQQILGQGPKLLIQFQNNGVVDDSQLPKDRFSAERLKGVDSTLKIQPAKLEDSAVYLCASSSPLGVGGYEQYFGPGTRLTVT.

In nucleotides, the CDR3 is TGTGCCAGCACTCGGGACAGTTACACTGAAGCTTTCTTT. This codes for CASTRDSYTEAFF. The chain employs TRBV6-5 and TRBJ1-1; TRBD1 matches at 7 bases. The length of the CDR3 is 13 residues. Germline-derived CDR1 and CDR2 are MNHEY and SVGAGI. V was pared by 7 bases and J by 3 bases, with 5 bases of the junction left unmatched.

The V call is TRBV15, the J call TRBJ2-1; TRBD1 agrees at 7 bases. The CDR3 has 16 amino acids. V shed 1 base, J shed 9 bases, and the junction held 12 bases outside the gene matches. Germline V gene data show CDR1 as LNHNV and CDR2 as YYDKDF (reference sequence). The CDR3 sequence: CATSRVTGLLEAEQFF. Here the CDR3 DNA reads TGTGCCACCAGCAGAGTGACAGGGCTACTTGAGGCTGAGCAGTTCTTC. Variable domain in full (rest from reference TRBV15 and TRBJ2-1): DAMVIQNPRYQVTQFGKPVTLSCSQTLNHNVMYWYQQKSSQAPKLLFHYYDKDFNNEADTPDNFQSRRPNTSFCFLDIRSPGLGDTAMYLCATSRVTGLLEAEQFFGPGTRLTVL.

The gene calls are TRBV6-2 or TRBV6-3 and TRBJ2-2; D is ambiguous. Trimming stripped 5 bases from V and 2 bases from J, with 18 bases between. Germline CDR1 MNHEY, CDR2 SVGEGT. The CDR3 totals 17 residues. CDR3 protein: CASSPLRSQGNTGELFF. As DNA, the CDR3 is TGTGCCAGCAGTCCCCTAAGGAGCCAAGGTAACACCGGGGAGCTGTTTTTT.

This clone occurred once. The chain uses TRBV5-1 and TRBJ2-5; TRBD1 might be the D (6 bases). Germline V gene sequence: CDR1 SGHRS, CDR2 YFSETQ. V shed 6 bases and J shed 0 bases, with 12 bases lying between them. The CDR3 covers 14 residues. CDR3 sequence: CASNNQGNQETQYF. The CDR3 DNA reads TGCGCCAGCAACAACCAGGGGAACCAAGAGACCCAGTACTTC. Variable domain in full (rest from reference TRBV5-1 and TRBJ2-5): KAGVTQTPRYLIKTRGQQVTLSCSPISGHRSVSWYQQTPGQGLQFLFEYFSETQRNKGNFPGRFSGRQFSNSRSEMNVSTLELGDSALYLCASNNQGNQETQYFGPGTRLLVL.

This clone was detected ten times or more. The chain uses TRBV15 and TRBJ2-7; TRBD1 agrees at 9 bases. V lost 4 bases to trimming and J lost 3 bases; unmatched junction nucleotides: 10. This CDR3 contains 16 residues. Germline lookup yields CDR1 LNHNV and CDR2 YYDKDF (reference sequence). The CDR3 nucleotides are TGTGCCACCAGCACCACACTGACAGGGGGGAACTACGAGCAGTACTTC. The encoded protein is CATSTTLTGGNYEQYF.

With regard to this clone: The same CDR3 also results from other DNA sequences found in this sample. The rearrangement joins TRBV6-5 to TRBJ2-1, with D perhaps matching TRBD2 (6 bases). Between the trimmed V and J ends, which lost 0 bases and 7 bases, there was a span of 7 bases. CDR3 length: 13 residues. Per germline, CDR1 MNHEY and CDR2 SVGAGI. CDR3 coding DNA: TGTGCCAGCAGTTACTCTCGGGGGAATGAGCAGTTCTTC. Its protein product is CASSYSRGNEQFF.

The chain recombines TRBV20-1 with TRBJ2-4; possibly TRBD2 for D (6 bases). The CDR3 contains 11 residues. CDR1 and CDR2 from the germline V gene are DFQATT and SNEGSKA (reference sequence). Deletions cut 7 bases from V and 9 bases from J, with 13 bases between. CDR3 DNA sequence: TGCAGTGACGGGACTTCGGCCATTCAGTACTTC. As protein: CSDGTSAIQYF.

The CDR3, as DNA: TGTGCCAGCAGCTTAGCCCAAAGGACTAGCGGGAGGGATGCTGAGCAGTTCTTC. This translates into CASSLAQRTSGRDAEQFF. The chain carries TRBV7-2 and TRBJ2-1, with 15 bases matching TRBD2. The length of the CDR3 is 18 residues. Trimming took 0 bases from V and 9 from J; bases not matched to a gene: 9. CDR1 is SGHTA and CDR2 is FQGNSA in the germline V gene.

This clone was detected only a few times. The CDR3 spells CASSGGGQGRSRPQHF. CDR3 coding DNA: TGTGCCAGCAGCGGAGGAGGACAGGGAAGATCTCGGCCCCAGCATTTT. This rearrangement joins TRBV7-2 to TRBJ1-5; 8 positions agree with TRBD1. The germline V gene encodes CDR1 SGHTA and CDR2 FQGNSA. V dropped 5 bases and J dropped 9; count of bases not matched to a gene: 15. This CDR3 has 16 amino acids.

This chain joins TRBV19 and TRBJ2-3, with TRBD2 matching 13 bases. The junction had 8 bases not matched to a gene; V was cut back by 1 base and J by 4 bases. This CDR3 is built from 18 residues. Germline loops: CDR1 LNHDA, CDR2 SQIVND (reference sequence). CDR3 nucleotides: TGTGCCAGTAGTATAGGCCCCGCACTAGCGGGGGGGCCAGATACGCAGTATTTT. Translating gives CASSIGPALAGGPDTQYF.

This clone was observed a handful of times. The gene calls are TRBV3-1 (or the pseudogene TRBV3-2) and TRBJ2-5; 10 positions agree with TRBD1. Germline CDR1 is LGHDT and CDR2 is YNNKEL (reference sequence). V lost 3 bases, J lost 4 bases, and 5 bases stayed unmatched. The CDR3 has 15 residues. For the CDR3, the DNA is TGTGCCAGCAGCCATTACCGGGACAGGGGAGAGACCCAGTACTTC. It yields the protein CASSHYRDRGETQYF.

This chain uses TRBV18 with TRBJ2-2; 8 nucleotides agree with TRBD1. CDR1 and CDR2 (germline): KGHSH, LQKENI. The CDR3 length is 16 residues. V shed 3 bases and J 9 bases; nucleotides not matched to a gene: 12. The CDR3 protein is CASSPWTGPTNRELFF. Here the CDR3 DNA reads TGTGCCAGCTCACCCTGGACAGGGCCGACAAACCGGGAGCTGTTTTTT.